These T cell receptor beta chains were read from a single sample in a study of blood T cell repertoires in COVID-19. Data came from immunoSEQ multiplex PCR; TCRdb stores just in-frame clones and leaves some out. The sample lists fewer than 500,000 clones, approximately 90% occurring once. Material for sequencing was peripheral blood. These receptors were collected from a man between 18 and 35 years old with COVID-19, enrolled during active disease. Each CDR3 is given with its conserved first and last residue. A D gene is named only where the DNA matches it firmly. Clone size is shown for a subset of rows, as once, few, many or a class of expanded clone.

CASSPSGISSYNEQFF TGCGCCAGCAGCCCTAGCGGGATCTCCTCCTACAATGAGCAGTTCTTC TRBJ2-1 TRBD2 TRBV4-1 .
CASSQGLAGVGDTQYF TGTGCCAGCAGCCAGGGACTAGCGGGAGTGGGTGATACGCAGTATTTT TRBJ2-3 TRBD2 TRBV7-3 .
CASSLSPGQPQHF TGTGCCAGCAGTTTATCCCCGGGGCAGCCCCAGCATTTT TRBJ1-5 . TRBV27 once
CASSLGTVGPQETQYF TGCGCCAGCAGCTTGGGGACAGTAGGACCGCAAGAGACCCAGTACTTC TRBJ2-5 . TRBV5-1 .
CASSAGSYEQYF TGTGCCAGTAGTGCAGGGTCCTACGAGCAGTACTTC TRBJ2-7 . TRBV19 .
CASSLGQLNTEAFF TGTGCCAGCAGCTTAGGACAGCTGAACACTGAAGCTTTCTTT TRBJ1-1 . TRBV11-2 .
CASSWGLLSNQPQHF TGTGCCAGCAGCTGGGGGCTCCTGAGCAATCAGCCCCAGCATTTT TRBJ1-5 . TRBV2 .
CSASVVKGAWSEQYF TGCAGTGCTAGTGTGGTGAAGGGGGCATGGTCCGAGCAGTACTTC TRBJ2-7 TRBD1 TRBV20-1 .
CASSEVDFSNGEQYF TGTGCCAGCAGTGAGGTAGATTTCTCTAATGGCGAGCAGTACTTC TRBJ2-7 . TRBV2 .
CASSPPMTRSTGELFF TGTGCCAGCTCACCACCGATGACCAGGTCCACCGGGGAGCTGTTTTTT TRBJ2-2 . TRBV18 .
CSASPGGRQPQHF TGCAGTGCTAGTCCGGGGGGTAGACAGCCCCAGCATTTT TRBJ1-5 . TRBV20-1 .
CASRLSGRAYEQYF TGTGCCAGCAGACTTAGCGGGAGGGCCTACGAGCAGTACTTC TRBJ2-7 TRBD2 TRBV6-5 .
CASSGDYGPGLANEQYF TGCGCCAGCAGTGGTGACTACGGACCGGGACTAGCGAACGAGCAGTACTTC TRBJ2-7 TRBD2 TRBV10-1 .
CASSERTSGRVVVTDTQYF TGTGCCAGCAGTGAGAGGACTAGCGGGAGGGTAGTTGTCACAGATACGCAGTATTTT TRBJ2-3 TRBD2 TRBV6-1 .
CASSRLRGASGANVLTF TGTGCCAGTAGTCGACTCCGGGGTGCCTCTGGGGCCAACGTCCTGACTTTC TRBJ2-6 . TRBV19 .
CASKIQGFGDTEAFF TGTGCCAGCAAAATACAGGGGTTTGGCGACACTGAAGCTTTCTTT TRBJ1-1 TRBD1 TRBV6-5 .
CASSYSRTGNQPQHF TGTGCCAGCAGTTACTCGCGGACAGGGAATCAGCCCCAGCATTTT TRBJ1-5 TRBD1 TRBV6-5 .
CASSFGPGGYTF TGTGCCAGCAGCTTTGGCCCGGGGGGCTACACCTTC TRBJ1-2 . TRBV11-2 .
CATSRSASEQFF TGTGCCACCAGCAGGAGCGCCAGTGAGCAGTTCTTC TRBJ2-1 . TRBV15 .
CASSPRQGARITGELFF TGTGCCAGCAGCCCACGACAGGGGGCGCGTATCACCGGGGAGCTGTTTTTT TRBJ2-2 TRBD1 TRBV7-9 few
CASLPLDSSYNEQFF TGTGCCAGCCTCCCGCTAGATAGTTCCTACAATGAGCAGTTCTTC TRBJ2-1 . TRBV7-6 .
CASSQRGGLDTQYF TGTGCCAGCAGCCAACGGGGGGGACTCGATACGCAGTATTTT TRBJ2-3 TRBD2 TRBV3-1/TRBV3-2 once
CASSLAFTDTQYF TGTGCCAGCAGCTTGGCCTTCACAGATACGCAGTATTTT TRBJ2-3 . TRBV5-4 .
CASRPTGTGTYEQYF TGCGCCAGCAGACCCACCGGGACAGGAACCTACGAGCAGTACTTC TRBJ2-7 TRBD1 TRBV5-1 .
CSVSDEWRPSSYNEQFF TGCAGCGTATCCGATGAGTGGCGGCCCAGCTCCTACAATGAGCAGTTCTTC TRBJ2-1 . TRBV29-1 once
CASSLGQLGAQETQYF TGCGCCAGCAGCTTGGGCCAGTTGGGGGCCCAAGAGACCCAGTACTTC TRBJ2-5 . TRBV5-1 few
CASKRGQNTGELFF TGTGCCAGCAAAAGGGGTCAGAACACCGGGGAGCTGTTTTTT TRBJ2-2 . TRBV2 .
CATSGGSGANTGELFF TGTGCCACCAGCGGAGGAAGCGGCGCGAACACCGGGGAGCTGTTTTTT TRBJ2-2 . TRBV15 .
CASSETGGEHTF TGCGCCAGCAGTGAGACAGGGGGCGAGCACACCTTC TRBJ1-2 TRBD1 TRBV10-2 .
CASRLQYTF TGTGCCAGCAGGTTACAGTACACCTTC TRBJ1-2 . TRBV6-4 .
CASSLVRHSEQFF TGTGCCAGCAGCTTAGTAAGACATAGTGAGCAGTTCTTC TRBJ2-1 . TRBV7-6 .
CASSPSPVSYNEQFF TGTGCCAGCAGTCCCTCCCCAGTCTCCTACAATGAGCAGTTCTTC TRBJ2-1 . TRBV7-9 .
CASREQGNYGYTF TGTGCCAGTCGGGAACAGGGGAACTATGGCTACACCTTC TRBJ1-2 TRBD1 TRBV19 .
CASTGGLAGIDTQYF TGTGCCAGCACGGGGGGACTAGCGGGGATAGATACGCAGTATTTT TRBJ2-3 TRBD2 TRBV6-6 .
CASSAGVNEELFF TGTGCCAGCAGCGCGGGGGTTAACGAGGAACTGTTTTTT TRBJ1-4 . TRBV5-4 .
CASRRVIAGGNTGELFF TGTGCCAGCAGACGAGTAATAGCGGGGGGGAATACCGGGGAGCTGTTTTTT TRBJ2-2 TRBD2 TRBV2 .
CSAIRRLAGGTDTQYF TGCAGCGCTATAAGGAGGCTAGCGGGGGGCACAGATACGCAGTATTTT TRBJ2-3 TRBD2 TRBV29-1 .
CASSSRQGGGYTF TGTGCCAGCAGCTCTCGACAGGGCGGAGGCTACACCTTC TRBJ1-2 TRBD1 TRBV3-1/TRBV3-2 .
CASSPGTAYEQYF TGTGCCAGCAGCCCTGGGACAGCCTACGAGCAGTACTTC TRBJ2-7 TRBD1 TRBV14 .
CASSYGAAEAFF TGTGCCAGCAGTTACGGGGCAGCTGAAGCTTTCTTT TRBJ1-1 . TRBV6-5 .
CASSSGLAGVFYEQYF TGCGCCAGCAGCTCGGGACTAGCGGGAGTCTTCTACGAGCAGTACTTC TRBJ2-7 TRBD2 TRBV5-1 .